These 22 T cell receptor beta chains share one sample of origin, sequenced in a study of blood T cell repertoires in COVID-19. Method: immunoSEQ multiplex PCR; TCRdb's copy keeps in-frame clones and lacks some. Found here are about 74,000 clones, approximately 86% of them singletons; the top ten hold more than 1.5%. The specimen sequenced was peripheral blood. These receptors originate from a woman aged 80 or older with active or convalescent COVID-19.

The rearrangement joins TRBV19 to TRBJ1-6; the match to TRBD1 covers 7 bases. The V segment lost 7 bases and the J segment 4 bases; nucleotides outside the gene matches: 4. Germline loops: CDR1 LNHDA, CDR2 SQIVND (reference sequence). This CDR3 region has 14 residues. CDR3 loop: CASKGDRYNSPLHF. In nucleotides, the CDR3 is TGTGCCAGTAAGGGGGACAGATATAATTCACCCCTCCACTTT.

Notes on this clone: The CDR3 ends on some other residue instead of the conserved phenylalanine or tryptophan, so this is likely a read error. The limits of the CDR3 on the DNA are not certain, so only TCRdb's listed CDR3 is given. This sequence joins TRBV5-6 and TRBJ2-7; the table's D call, TRBD1, was not checked against the DNA. From its first to its last residue, the CDR3 has 13 amino acids. The germline CDR1 and CDR2 sequences are SGHDT and YYEEEE. The CDR3 loop is CASSLARDRGTKI.

The CDR3 DNA reads as TGTGCCATCAGGCGGGGGGAGGGGGAGACCCAGTACTTC. Translating gives CAIRRGEGETQYF. The V and J genes are TRBV10-3 and TRBJ2-5; 8 nucleotides match TRBD2. The CDR3 covers 13 residues. Losses at the gene ends were 6 bases for V and 5 bases for J; bases not matched to a gene: 5. Germline lookup yields CDR1 ENHRY and CDR2 SYGVKD.

This chain links TRBV5-4 with TRBJ2-7; the match to TRBD1 covers 7 bases. Germline-derived CDR1 and CDR2 are SGHNT and YYREEE (reference sequence). The CDR3 sequence is 14 residues long. V dropped 4 bases and J dropped 0; count of bases not matched to a gene: 4. CDR3 nucleotide sequence: TGTGCCAGCAGCCCACAGGGGAACTCCTACGAGCAGTACTTC. It codes for CASSPQGNSYEQYF. Together with reference TRBV5-4 and TRBJ2-7, the CDR3 gives the full variable domain: ETGVTQSPTHLIKTRGQQVTLRCSSQSGHNTVSWYQQALGQGPQFIFQYYREEENGRGNFPPRFSGLQFPNYSSELNVNALELDDSALYLCASSPQGNSYEQYFGPGTRLTVT.

V gene TRBV30 combines with J gene TRBJ2-3; 11 nucleotides match TRBD2. V dropped 3 bases and J dropped 1; count of bases not matched to a gene: 12. CDR3 length: 18 amino acids. Germline values: CDR1 GTSNPN, CDR2 SVGIG (reference sequence). Here the CDR3 reads CAWSEASGRKGGTDTQYF. The CDR3, as DNA: TGTGCCTGGAGCGAGGCTAGCGGGAGGAAGGGGGGCACAGATACGCAGTATTTT.

The J gene is TRBJ1-5, the V gene TRBV19; D gene unclear. The germline V gene encodes CDR1 LNHDA and CDR2 SQIVND (reference sequence). V lost 2 bases and J lost 3, with 8 bases in between. This CDR3 has 14 amino acids. The DNA of the CDR3 is TGTGCCAGTAGTATATCGGGAAACAATCAGCCCCAGCATTTT. Amino acids: CASSISGNNQPQHF.

V usage is TRBV10-3 and J usage is TRBJ2-6; TRBD1 agrees at 11 bases. This CDR3 has 20 amino acids. Germline values: CDR1 ENHRY, CDR2 SYGVKD. V shed 7 bases, J shed 0 bases, and the junction held 14 bases outside the gene matches. The DNA for the CDR3 is TGTGCCATCACCTCACCAAAGGGACAGGGGGTAGACTCTGGGGCCAACGTCCTGACTTTC. Encoded protein: CAITSPKGQGVDSGANVLTF.

The chain links TRBV6-2 or TRBV6-3 to TRBJ2-6; TRBD2 aligns across 8 bases. Germline V gene data show CDR1 as MNHEY and CDR2 as SVGEGT. This CDR3 is built from 17 residues. The V gene end was trimmed by 6 bases and the J gene end by 2 bases; junction bases not matched to a gene: 9. The CDR3 nucleotides are TGTGCCAGCAGCCACGGGAGGGGGGCAGCTGGGGCCAACGTCCTGACTTTC. Translated: CASSHGRGAAGANVLTF.

The rearrangement links TRBV19 to TRBJ1-5; 8 bases agree with TRBD1. Per the germline V gene, CDR1 is LNHDA and CDR2 is SQIVND (reference sequence). Trimming cost V 7 bases and J 6 bases; bases outside gene matches: 5. This CDR3 comprises 13 residues. The chain's CDR3 is CASKTGVGQPQHF. CDR3 DNA: TGTGCCAGTAAGACAGGGGTAGGTCAGCCCCAGCATTTT.

This sequence joins TRBV6-5 and TRBJ2-7, with 8 positions matching TRBD2. CDR1 and CDR2 from the germline V gene are MNHEY and SVGAGI. V shed 4 bases and J 2 bases; nucleotides not matched to a gene: 7. The CDR3 extends over 15 amino acids. In DNA, the CDR3 is TGTGCCAGCAGTTGGGCTAGCGGGCGGACCTACGAGCAGTACTTC. Translating gives CASSWASGRTYEQYF.

This chain connects TRBV29-1 to TRBJ1-5; D is possibly TRBD1 (5 bases). This CDR3 is built from 12 residues. V lost 6 bases, J lost 6 bases, and 12 bases lay in between. Germline V lookup: CDR1 SQVTM, CDR2 ANQGSEA. The CDR3 DNA is TGCAGCGTGCAGGACGGGGGTCAGCCCCAGCATTTT. The encoded protein is CSVQDGGQPQHF.

The chain joins TRBV6-2 or TRBV6-3 to TRBJ2-7, with 12 bases identical to TRBD2. The ends lost 2 bases at V and 4 bases at J; junction bases unmatched: 12. The CDR3 is 18 residues long. CDR1 and CDR2 from the germline V gene are MNHEY and SVGEGT. The CDR3 protein is CASSYLTPLLAGGYEQYF. CDR3 DNA: TGTGCCAGCAGTTACCTTACCCCGTTACTAGCGGGAGGATACGAGCAGTACTTC.

This clone has a single count. The chain employs TRBV7-2 and TRBJ1-2; D gene unclear. V lost 0 bases and J lost 2, with 4 bases in between. This CDR3 has 13 residues. CDR1 and CDR2 (germline): SGHTA, FQGNSA. The CDR3 loop reads CASSLARNYGYTF. Written as DNA, the CDR3 is TGTGCCAGCAGCTTAGCCAGGAACTATGGCTACACCTTC.

The V gene is TRBV5-1, the J gene TRBJ2-1, with D maybe TRBD1 (5 bases). The V gene's germline CDR1 is SGHRS and CDR2 YFSETQ. The V gene lost 5 bases and the J gene lost 7 bases, with 13 bases spanning the gap. CDR3 length equals 13 residues. In DNA, the CDR3 is TGCGCCAGCAGGAAAGGTCAGGGAAATGAGCAGTTCTTC. Its translation: CASRKGQGNEQFF.

The chain couples TRBV11-3 to TRBJ2-7; TRBD2 might be the D (6 bases). V was clipped by 1 base and J by 4 bases, with 14 bases between them. Per germline, CDR1 SGHNT and CDR2 YENEEA. This CDR3 has 15 amino acids. The CDR3 DNA is TGTGCCAGCAGCTTAGTCGGGGGTGGTTGGTACGAGCAGTACTTC. Encoded protein: CASSLVGGGWYEQYF.

The chain couples TRBV18 to TRBJ1-1, with 8 bases matching TRBD1. V lost 4 bases to trimming and J lost 5 bases; unmatched junction nucleotides: 6. Germline lookup yields CDR1 KGHSH and CDR2 LQKENI. The CDR3 covers 14 residues. CDR3 coding DNA: TGTGCCAGCTCACGAACGGACAGGGTAACTGAAGCTTTCTTT. Amino acids: CASSRTDRVTEAFF.

The chain links TRBV5-4 to TRBJ2-1; D is uncertain. CDR3 length: 14 amino acids. Trimming stripped 2 bases from V and 6 bases from J, with 12 bases between. Germline CDR1 and CDR2: SGHNT and YYREEE (reference sequence). CDR3 DNA sequence: TGTGCCAGCAGCTTTGGTTCCGCCAGCAATGAGCAGTTCTTC. This encodes CASSFGSASNEQFF.

This chain links TRBV6-1 with TRBJ2-4; 7 bases match TRBD2. J lost 5 bases, V lost 3 bases, and 4 bases had no gene match. Germline CDR1 reads MNHNS; CDR2 reads SASEGT. The CDR3 contains 14 residues. CDR3 residues: CASSDWGGENIQYF. The CDR3 DNA reads as TGTGCCAGCAGTGATTGGGGGGGGGAAAACATTCAGTACTTC.

The chain couples TRBV5-1 to TRBJ2-3; TRBD2 agrees at 7 bases. From germline, CDR1 is SGHRS and CDR2 YFSETQ. J gave up 2 bases and V 4 bases, and 13 bases lay outside the gene matches. The CDR3 consists of 17 residues. This chain's CDR3 is CASSGGRAQPSTDTQYF. The CDR3 region has the DNA TGCGCCAGCAGCGGGGGGAGGGCACAGCCATCCACAGATACGCAGTATTTT.

This sequence joins TRBV27 and TRBJ1-2, with 11 bases identical to TRBD1. This CDR3 has 17 residues. Germline V gene data show CDR1 as MNHEY and CDR2 as SMNVEV (reference sequence). J gave up 4 bases and V 4 bases, and 11 bases lay outside the gene matches. CDR3 region: CASSSRHPGQGGYGYTF. The CDR3 nucleotides read TGTGCCAGCAGTTCTCGGCATCCGGGACAGGGGGGCTATGGCTACACCTTC.

The chain has TRBV7-2 and TRBJ2-4; TRBD2 matches 7 bases. V gave up 4 bases and J gave up 6 bases; unmatched junction bases: 6. The CDR3 is made up of 14 amino acids. CDR1 and CDR2 from the germline V gene are SGHTA and FQGNSA. Here the CDR3 reads CASSSRAGLNIQYF. The CDR3, as DNA: TGTGCCAGCAGCTCTAGAGCGGGATTAAACATTCAGTACTTC. The full variable domain, with the rest looked up from reference TRBV7-2 and TRBJ2-4, is GAGVSQSPSNKVTEKGKDVELRCDPISGHTALYWYRQSLGQGLEFLIYFQGNSAPDKSGLPSDRFSAERTGGSVSTLTIQRTQQEDSAVYLCASSSRAGLNIQYFGAGTRLSVL.

The CDR3 spells CASSLVGGRQGNTIYF. CDR3 coding DNA: TGTGCCAGCAGCTTGGTAGGGGGCCGCCAAGGAAACACCATATATTTT. The rearrangement links TRBV5-4 to TRBJ1-3; TRBD1 agrees at 7 bases. Germline V gene lookup returns CDR1 SGHNT and CDR2 YYREEE (reference sequence). The CDR3 sequence is 16 residues long. V shed 0 bases and J 4 bases; nucleotides not matched to a gene: 7.